This T cell receptor (beta chain) was observed in a study of radiotherapy plus CTLA-4 blockade in lung cancer. For the study at large: Disease control was present in 30% to 40% of patients, and objective responses in around 18%.

CDR1 and CDR2 from the germline V gene are MNHNY and SVGAGI (reference sequence). V was clipped by 2 bases and J by 4 bases; unmatched bases: 3. The CDR3 is 15 residues long. TCRdb keeps only in-frame clones here, not all; method: immunoSEQ multiplex PCR. The table has about 60,000 clones, 65% to 80% seen once; the top ten hold about 8.9%. Whole-study findings and limits: In blood, tumor-derived TCR clones expanded after radiotherapy plus ipilimumab. Early blood T cell clone dynamics reportedly forecast response best, with interferon-beta.

Patients in the study, people with chemo-refractory metastatic non-small-cell lung cancer, received focal radiation plus ipilimumab CTLA-4 blockade. This clone was detected only a few times. The antigen remains unidentified. This receptor was identified in a human donor with non-small cell lung cancer whose response to radiotherapy plus ipilimumab could not be evaluated. Sequencing was performed on peripheral blood, taken from a patient treated with radiotherapy plus ipilimumab. This rearrangement joins TRBV6-6 to TRBJ2-3; TRBD1 agrees at 10 bases. The CDR3 DNA follows: TGTGCCAGCAGTTACCCTGGACAGGGGGCAGATACGCAGTATTTT. Translated: CASSYPGQGADTQYF.